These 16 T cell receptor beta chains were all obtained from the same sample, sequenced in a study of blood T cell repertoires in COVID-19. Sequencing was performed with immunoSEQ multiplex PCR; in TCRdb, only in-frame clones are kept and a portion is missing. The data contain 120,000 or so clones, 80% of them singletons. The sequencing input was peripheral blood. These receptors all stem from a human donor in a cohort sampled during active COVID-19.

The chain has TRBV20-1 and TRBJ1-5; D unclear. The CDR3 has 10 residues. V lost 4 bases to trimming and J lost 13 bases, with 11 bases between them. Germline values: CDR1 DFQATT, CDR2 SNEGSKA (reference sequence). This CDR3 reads CSANVGGQHF. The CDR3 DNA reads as TGCAGTGCTAATGTGGGAGGGCAGCATTTT.

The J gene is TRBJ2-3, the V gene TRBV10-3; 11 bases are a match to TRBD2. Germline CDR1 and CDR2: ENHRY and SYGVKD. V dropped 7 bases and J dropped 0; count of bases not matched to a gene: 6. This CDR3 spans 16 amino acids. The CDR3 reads CAITQTSGVSTDTQYF. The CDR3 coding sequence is TGTGCCATCACCCAGACTAGCGGGGTAAGCACAGATACGCAGTATTTT.

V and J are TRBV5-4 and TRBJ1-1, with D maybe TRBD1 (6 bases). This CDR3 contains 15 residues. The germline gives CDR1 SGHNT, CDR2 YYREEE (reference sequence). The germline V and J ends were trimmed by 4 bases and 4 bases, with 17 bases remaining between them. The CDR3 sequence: CASSRAGTSGTEAFF. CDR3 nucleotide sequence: TGTGCCAGCAGCAGAGCCGGGACATCGGGCACTGAAGCTTTCTTT.

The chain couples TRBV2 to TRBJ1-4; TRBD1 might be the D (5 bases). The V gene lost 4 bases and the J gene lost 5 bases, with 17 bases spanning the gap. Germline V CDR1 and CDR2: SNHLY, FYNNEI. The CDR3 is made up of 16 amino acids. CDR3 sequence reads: CASSGHYGGQNEKLFF. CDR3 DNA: TGTGCCAGCAGTGGACATTACGGGGGTCAAAATGAAAAACTGTTTTTT. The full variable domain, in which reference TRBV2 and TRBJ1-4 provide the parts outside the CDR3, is EPEVTQTPSHQVTQMGQEVILRCVPISNHLYFYWYRQILGQKVEFLVSFYNNEISEKSEIFDDQFSVERPDGSNFTLKIRSTKLEDSAMYFCASSGHYGGQNEKLFFGSGTQLSVL.

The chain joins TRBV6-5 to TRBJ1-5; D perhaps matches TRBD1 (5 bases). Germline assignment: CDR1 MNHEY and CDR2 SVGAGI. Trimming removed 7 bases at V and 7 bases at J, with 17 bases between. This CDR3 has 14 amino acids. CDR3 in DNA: TGTGCCAGCATCGACGCCACAGGCCACCAGCCCCAGCATTTT. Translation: CASIDATGHQPQHF.

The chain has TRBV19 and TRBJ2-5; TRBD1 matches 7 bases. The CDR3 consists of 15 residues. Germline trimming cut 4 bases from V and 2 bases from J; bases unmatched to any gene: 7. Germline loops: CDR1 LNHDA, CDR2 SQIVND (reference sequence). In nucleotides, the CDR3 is TGTGCCAGTAGTACTAGAAGGGACAGTCAAGAGACCCAGTACTTC. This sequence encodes CASSTRRDSQETQYF.

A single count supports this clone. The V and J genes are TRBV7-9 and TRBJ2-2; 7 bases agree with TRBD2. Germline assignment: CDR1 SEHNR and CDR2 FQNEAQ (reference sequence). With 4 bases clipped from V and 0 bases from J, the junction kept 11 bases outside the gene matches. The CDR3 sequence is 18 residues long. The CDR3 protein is CASSSGPGLSANTGELFF. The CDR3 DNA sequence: TGTGCCAGCAGCTCAGGACCGGGACTAAGCGCGAACACCGGGGAGCTGTTTTTT.

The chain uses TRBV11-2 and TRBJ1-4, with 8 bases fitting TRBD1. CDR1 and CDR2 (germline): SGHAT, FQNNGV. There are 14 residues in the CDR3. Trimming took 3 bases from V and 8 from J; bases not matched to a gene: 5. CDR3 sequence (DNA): TGTGCCAGCAGCTTGGACAGGGTGTGGGAAAAACTGTTTTTT. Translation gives CASSLDRVWEKLFF.

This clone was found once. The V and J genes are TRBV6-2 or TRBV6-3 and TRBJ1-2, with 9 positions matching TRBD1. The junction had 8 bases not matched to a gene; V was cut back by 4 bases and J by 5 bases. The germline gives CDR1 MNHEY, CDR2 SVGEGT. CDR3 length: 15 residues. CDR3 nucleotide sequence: TGTGCCAGCAGTTTTCGAGGGACAGGGCTTTATGGCTACACCTTC. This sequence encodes CASSFRGTGLYGYTF.

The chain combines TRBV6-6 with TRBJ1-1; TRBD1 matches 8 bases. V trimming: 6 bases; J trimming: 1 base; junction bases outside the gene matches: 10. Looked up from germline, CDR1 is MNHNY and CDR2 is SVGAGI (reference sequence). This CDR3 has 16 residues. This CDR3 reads CASSPRQGARNTEAFF. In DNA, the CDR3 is TGTGCCAGCAGCCCACGCCAGGGGGCTAGGAACACTGAAGCTTTCTTT.

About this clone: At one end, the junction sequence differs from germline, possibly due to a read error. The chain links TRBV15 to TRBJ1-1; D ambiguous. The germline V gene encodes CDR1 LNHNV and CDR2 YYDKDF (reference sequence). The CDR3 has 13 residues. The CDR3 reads CATSGDLTSPPVF. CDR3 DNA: TGTGCCACCAGCGGCGATTTGACATCCCCTCCGGTCTTT.

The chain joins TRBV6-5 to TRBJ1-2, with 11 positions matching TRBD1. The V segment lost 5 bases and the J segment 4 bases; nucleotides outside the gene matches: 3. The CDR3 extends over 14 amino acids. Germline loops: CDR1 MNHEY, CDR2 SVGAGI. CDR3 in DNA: TGTGCCAGCAGTCGGACAGGGGGCGGCTATGGCTACACCTTC. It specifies CASSRTGGGYGYTF.

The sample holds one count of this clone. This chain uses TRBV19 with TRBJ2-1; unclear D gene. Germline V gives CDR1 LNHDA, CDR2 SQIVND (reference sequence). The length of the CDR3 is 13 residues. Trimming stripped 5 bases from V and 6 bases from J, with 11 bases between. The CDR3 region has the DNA TGTGCCAGTAGTCTAAACCCCCCCAATGAGCAGTTCTTC. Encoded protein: CASSLNPPNEQFF.

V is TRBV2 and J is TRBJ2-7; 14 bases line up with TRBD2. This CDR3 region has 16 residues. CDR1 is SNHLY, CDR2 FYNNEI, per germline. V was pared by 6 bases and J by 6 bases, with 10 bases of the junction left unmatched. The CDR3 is CASRTAGLAGVSEQYF. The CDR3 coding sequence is TGTGCCAGCAGGACTGCGGGACTAGCGGGAGTATCCGAGCAGTACTTC.

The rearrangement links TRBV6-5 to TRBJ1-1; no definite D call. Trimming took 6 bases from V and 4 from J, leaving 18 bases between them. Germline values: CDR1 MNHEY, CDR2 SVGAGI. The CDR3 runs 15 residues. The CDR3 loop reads CASSLVSGPGTEAFF. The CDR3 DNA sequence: TGTGCCAGCAGCCTCGTCTCTGGCCCAGGCACTGAAGCTTTCTTT.

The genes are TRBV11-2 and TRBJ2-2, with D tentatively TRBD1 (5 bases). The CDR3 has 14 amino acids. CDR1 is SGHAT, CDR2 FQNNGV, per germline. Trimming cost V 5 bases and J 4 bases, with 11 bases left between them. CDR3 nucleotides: TGTGCCAGCAGCCACCCGACAGTCACCGGGGAGCTGTTTTTT. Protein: CASSHPTVTGELFF.